This TCR beta chain was sequenced in a study of T cells in Graves' hyperthyroidism and ophthalmopathy. What was amplified from RNA transcripts were TCR beta CDR3 regions. HTBI primers were employed in a first-round RT-PCR of the TCR CDR3. Each CDR3 protein is one row after TCRdb ran MiXCR on the multiplex PCR reads. Found here are roughly 500,000 distinct CDR3 sequences, around 43% of them singletons; the top ten hold around 47%. Criteria for exclusion of patients were uncontrolled infection, other autoimmune disease, pregnancy or lactation. Each diagnosis drew on symptoms, thyroxine, TRAb, thyroid ultrasound and orbital computed tomography findings. This CDR3 comprises 11 residues. In germline, CDR1 is SNHLY, CDR2 FYNNEI. Trimming took 8 bases from V and 6 from J, leaving 7 bases between them. Study findings and constraints: By a 13 V-J model, ophthalmopathy was set apart from stable hyperthyroidism. Peripheral blood also featured most of the thyroid clonotypes expanded above 0.001.

Note on this clonotype: Its cognate antigen is unknown.

This rearrangement joins TRBV2 to TRBJ2-2; D might be TRBD2 (5 bases). The specimen was peripheral blood or thyroid tissue (not recorded which). This TCR was sampled from an adult woman with Graves' disease, either hyperthyroidism or ophthalmopathy (not recorded which). CDR3 protein: CASQEAGELFF. CDR3 DNA: TGTGCCAGCCAGGAGGCCGGGGAGCTGTTTTTT.